Below, one TCR beta chain is given with its context. The antigen remains undetermined. These data come from a study of a mutant IDH1 vaccine in newly diagnosed glioma. Only in-frame clones appear in the TCRdb table, and some are missing; sequencing was by immunoSEQ multiplex PCR. The data contain 50,000 to 70,000 clones, less than 90% of them seen just once; the ten biggest clones take up 1.6%. The germline V gene encodes CDR1 ENHRY and CDR2 SYGVKD. V trimming: 6 bases; J trimming: 5 bases; junction bases outside the gene matches: 6. The CDR3 runs to 14 residues. Time point meaning: week 35, safety follow-up. Topical imiquimod was applied with each vaccine dose, which held 300 ug of mutant IDH1 20-mer peptide.

This receptor was taken from a man aged 40-49 years with glioma. Sequenced material: PBMCs, taken from a glioma patient whose treatment included an IDH1 peptide vaccine. The rearrangement joins TRBV10-3 to TRBJ2-5; 10 nucleotides align to TRBD1. The CDR3 DNA reads TGTGCCATCAGGGCGGACAGGGGGGGTGAGACCCAGTACTTC. Translation gives CAIRADRGGETQYF.